Following are 5 T cell receptor beta chains from one sample sequenced in a study of blood T cell repertoires in COVID-19 (dated by TCRdb to 2020 to 2021). The method was the immunoSEQ multiplex PCR assay. In TCRdb, the immuneACCESS table is reduced to in-frame sequences with V and J assigned. These tables do not hold every clone; where another copy was compared, an unresolved V gene accounts for under half, and the others remain unexplained. Across this sample there are 150,000 or so clones, with 84% seen only once. The ten largest clonotypes hold around 9.8% of the sample. The sample taken for sequencing was peripheral blood. Receptors were obtained from a woman aged 45-65 years with acute or convalescent COVID-19.

V usage is TRBV6-6 and J usage is TRBJ1-2; possible D gene TRBD1, 6 bases. The V gene lost 6 bases and the J gene lost 4 bases, with 15 bases spanning the gap. The CDR3 is 14 amino acids. Germline assignment: CDR1 MNHNY and CDR2 SVGAGI (reference sequence). CDR3 sequence: CASRSSGGTYGYTF. CDR3 bases: TGTGCCAGCAGATCCTCGGGGGGCACCTATGGCTACACCTTC.

The J gene is TRBJ2-1, the V gene TRBV7-8, with TRBD2 matching over 10 bases. V dropped 5 bases and J dropped 8; count of bases not matched to a gene: 15. The CDR3 sequence is 17 residues long. CDR1 and CDR2 (germline): SGHVS, FQNEAQ. Written as DNA, the CDR3 is TGTGCCAGCAGCGGTAGGTGGTCTAGCGGGAGTCAGGATGAGCAGTTCTTC. This gives the protein CASSGRWSSGSQDEQFF.

The V gene is TRBV10-1, the J gene TRBJ2-3; the D is unclear. Germline V gene data show CDR1 as WNHNN and CDR2 as SYGVQD (reference sequence). Trimming pared 6 bases from V and 6 bases from J, leaving 10 bases between. The CDR3 totals 12 residues. The CDR3 is CASSLTGDTQYF. The DNA for the CDR3 is TGCGCCAGCAGCTTGACTGGGGATACGCAGTATTTT.

This CDR3 is CASNPTGDYGYTF. CDR3 sequence (DNA): TGTGCCAGCAACCCTACAGGGGACTATGGCTACACCTTC. The genes are TRBV6-2 or TRBV6-3 and TRBJ1-2, with 7 bases aligning to TRBD1. CDR1 and CDR2 (germline): MNHEY, SVGEGT. CDR3 length equals 13 residues. Trimming removed 7 bases from V and 3 bases from J; junction bases left unmatched: 5.

The chain couples TRBV7-9 to TRBJ1-4, with 7 bases fitting TRBD1. Trimming at V came to 6 bases and at J to 3 bases, leaving 7 bases not matched to a gene. Per germline, CDR1 SEHNR and CDR2 FQNEAQ (reference sequence). The CDR3 contains 15 residues. Written as DNA, the CDR3 is TGTGCCAGCAGAGACTACAGGGGTGCTAATGAAAAACTGTTTTTT. It translates to CASRDYRGANEKLFF.